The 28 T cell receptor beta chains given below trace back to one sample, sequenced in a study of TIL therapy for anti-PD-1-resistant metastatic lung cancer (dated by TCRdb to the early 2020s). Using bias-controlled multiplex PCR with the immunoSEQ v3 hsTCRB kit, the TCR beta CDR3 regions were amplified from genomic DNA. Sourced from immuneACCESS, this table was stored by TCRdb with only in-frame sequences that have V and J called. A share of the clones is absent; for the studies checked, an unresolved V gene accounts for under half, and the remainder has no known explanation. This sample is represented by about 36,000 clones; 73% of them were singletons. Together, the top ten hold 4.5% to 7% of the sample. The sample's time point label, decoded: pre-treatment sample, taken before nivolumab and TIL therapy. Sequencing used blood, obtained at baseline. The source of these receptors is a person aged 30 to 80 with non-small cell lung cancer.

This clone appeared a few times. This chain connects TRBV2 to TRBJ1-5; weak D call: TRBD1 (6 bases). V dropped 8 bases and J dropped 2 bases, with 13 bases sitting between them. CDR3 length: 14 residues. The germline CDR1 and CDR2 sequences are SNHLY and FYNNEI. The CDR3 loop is CASRFGGGNQPQHF. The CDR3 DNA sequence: TGTGCCAGCCGCTTCGGGGGCGGCAATCAGCCCCAGCATTTT.

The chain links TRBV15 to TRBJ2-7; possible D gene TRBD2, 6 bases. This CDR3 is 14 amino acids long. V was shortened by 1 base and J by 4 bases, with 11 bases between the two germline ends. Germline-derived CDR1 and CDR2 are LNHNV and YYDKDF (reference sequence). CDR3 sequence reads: CATSRAGEGYEQYF. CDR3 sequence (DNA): TGTGCCACCAGCAGAGCGGGAGAGGGGTACGAGCAGTACTTC.

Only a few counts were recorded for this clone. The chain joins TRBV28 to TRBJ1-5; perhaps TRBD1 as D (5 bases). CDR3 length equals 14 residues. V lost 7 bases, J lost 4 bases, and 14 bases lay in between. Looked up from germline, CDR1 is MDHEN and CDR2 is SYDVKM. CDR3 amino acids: CASTRGGSNQPQHF. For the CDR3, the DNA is TGTGCCAGCACCCGGGGGGGTTCGAATCAGCCCCAGCATTTT.

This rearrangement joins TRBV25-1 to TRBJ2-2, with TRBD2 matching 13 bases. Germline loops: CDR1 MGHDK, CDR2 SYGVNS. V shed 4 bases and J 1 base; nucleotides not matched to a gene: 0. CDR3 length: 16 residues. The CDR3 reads CASSGTSGRNTGELFF. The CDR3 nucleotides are TGTGCCAGCAGTGGGACTAGCGGGAGGAACACCGGGGAGCTGTTTTTT.

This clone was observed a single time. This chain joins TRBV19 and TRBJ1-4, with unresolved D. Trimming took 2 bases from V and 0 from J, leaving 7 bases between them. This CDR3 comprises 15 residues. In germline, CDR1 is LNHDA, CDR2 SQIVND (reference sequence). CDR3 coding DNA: TGTGCCAGTAGTATAAGGCAGCCAACTAATGAAAAACTGTTTTTT. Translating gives CASSIRQPTNEKLFF.

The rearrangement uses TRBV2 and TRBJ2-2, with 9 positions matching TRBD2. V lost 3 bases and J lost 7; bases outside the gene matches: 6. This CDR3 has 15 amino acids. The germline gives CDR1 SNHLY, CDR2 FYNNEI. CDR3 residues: CASSEVSGRSGELFF. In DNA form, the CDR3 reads TGTGCCAGCAGTGAGGTTAGCGGGAGAAGCGGGGAGCTGTTTTTT.

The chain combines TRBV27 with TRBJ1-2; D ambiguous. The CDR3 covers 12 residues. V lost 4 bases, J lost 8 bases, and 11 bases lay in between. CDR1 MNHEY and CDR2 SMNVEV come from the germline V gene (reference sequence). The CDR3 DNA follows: TGTGCCAGCAGTTCCGATCTAGGGGGCTACACCTTC. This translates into CASSSDLGGYTF.

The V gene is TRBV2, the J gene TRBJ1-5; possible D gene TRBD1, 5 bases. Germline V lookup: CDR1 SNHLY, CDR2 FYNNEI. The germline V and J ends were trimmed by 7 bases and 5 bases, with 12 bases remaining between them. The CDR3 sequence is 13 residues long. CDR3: CASKWDGDQPQHF. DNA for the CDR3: TGTGCCAGCAAATGGGACGGAGATCAGCCCCAGCATTTT.

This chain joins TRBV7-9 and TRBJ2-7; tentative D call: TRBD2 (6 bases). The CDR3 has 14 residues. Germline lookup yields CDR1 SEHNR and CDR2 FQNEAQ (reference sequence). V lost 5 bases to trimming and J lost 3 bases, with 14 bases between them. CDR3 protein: CASSPWGENYEQYF. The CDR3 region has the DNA TGTGCCAGCAGCCCTTGGGGGGAGAACTACGAGCAGTACTTC.

The CDR3 DNA follows: TGTGCCAGTAGTATCAAGACCGGGACAGCCAATTCACCCCTCCACTTT. Translating gives CASSIKTGTANSPLHF. V and J are TRBV19 and TRBJ1-6, with 7 nucleotides matching TRBD1. CDR3 length: 16 residues. The V segment lost 3 bases and the J segment 7 bases; nucleotides outside the gene matches: 9. Germline lookup yields CDR1 LNHDA and CDR2 SQIVND (reference sequence). Full variable domain (rest looked up from reference TRBV19 and TRBJ1-6): DGGITQSPKYLFRKEGQNVTLSCEQNLNHDAMYWYRQDPGQGLRLIYYSQIVNDFQKGDIAEGYSVSREKKESFPLTVTSAQKNPTAFYLCASSIKTGTANSPLHFGNGTRLTVT.

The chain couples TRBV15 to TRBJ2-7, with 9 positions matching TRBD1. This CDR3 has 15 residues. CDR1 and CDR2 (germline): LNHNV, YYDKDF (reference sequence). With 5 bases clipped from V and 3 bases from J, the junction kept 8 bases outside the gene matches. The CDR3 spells CATSLTGTGRYEQYF. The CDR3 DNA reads TGTGCCACCAGCCTGACCGGGACAGGGCGCTACGAGCAGTACTTC.

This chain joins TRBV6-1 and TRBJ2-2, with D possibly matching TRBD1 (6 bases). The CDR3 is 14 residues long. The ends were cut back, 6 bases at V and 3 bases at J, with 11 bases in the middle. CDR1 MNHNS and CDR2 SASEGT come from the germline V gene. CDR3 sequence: CASRDRDYTGELFF. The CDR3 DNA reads TGTGCCAGCAGGGACAGAGACTACACCGGGGAGCTGTTTTTT.

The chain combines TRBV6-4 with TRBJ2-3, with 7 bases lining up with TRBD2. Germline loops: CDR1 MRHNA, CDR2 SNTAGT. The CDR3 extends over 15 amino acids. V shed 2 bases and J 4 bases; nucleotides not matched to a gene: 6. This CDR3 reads CASSDGGGSADTQYF. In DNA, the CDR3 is TGTGCCAGCAGTGACGGCGGCGGGAGTGCAGATACGCAGTATTTT.

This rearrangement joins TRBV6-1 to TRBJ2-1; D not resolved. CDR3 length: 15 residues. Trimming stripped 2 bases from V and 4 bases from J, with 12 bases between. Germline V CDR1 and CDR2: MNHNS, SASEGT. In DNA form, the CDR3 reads TGTGCCAGCAGTGAATCCCGGGTTTCTTACAATGAGCAGTTCTTC. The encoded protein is CASSESRVSYNEQFF.

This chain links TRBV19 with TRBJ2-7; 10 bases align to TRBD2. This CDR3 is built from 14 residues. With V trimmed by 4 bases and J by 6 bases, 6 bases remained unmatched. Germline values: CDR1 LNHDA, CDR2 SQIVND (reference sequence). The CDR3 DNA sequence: TGTGCCAGTAGTAAGAGCGGGGGGGCGGGCGAGCAGTACTTC. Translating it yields CASSKSGGAGEQYF.

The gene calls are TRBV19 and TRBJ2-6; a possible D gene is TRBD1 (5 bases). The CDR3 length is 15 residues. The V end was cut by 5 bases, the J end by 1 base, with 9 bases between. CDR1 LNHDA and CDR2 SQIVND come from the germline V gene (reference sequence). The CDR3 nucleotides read TGTGCCAGTAGTGTCCAGGGTTCTGGGGCCAACGTCCTGACTTTC. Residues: CASSVQGSGANVLTF.

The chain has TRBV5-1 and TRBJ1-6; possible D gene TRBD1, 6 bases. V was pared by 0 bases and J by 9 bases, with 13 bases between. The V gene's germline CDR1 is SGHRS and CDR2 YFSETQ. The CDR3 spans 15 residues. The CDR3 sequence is CASSLAGGPGSPLHF. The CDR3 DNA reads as TGCGCCAGCAGCTTGGCCGGGGGCCCTGGTTCACCCCTCCACTTT.

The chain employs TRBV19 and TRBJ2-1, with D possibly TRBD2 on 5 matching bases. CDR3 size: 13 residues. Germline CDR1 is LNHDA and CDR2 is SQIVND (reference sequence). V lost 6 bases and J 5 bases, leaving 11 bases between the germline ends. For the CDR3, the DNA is TGTGCCAGTAGAAGGGAGTGGGACAATGAGCAGTTCTTC. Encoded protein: CASRREWDNEQFF.

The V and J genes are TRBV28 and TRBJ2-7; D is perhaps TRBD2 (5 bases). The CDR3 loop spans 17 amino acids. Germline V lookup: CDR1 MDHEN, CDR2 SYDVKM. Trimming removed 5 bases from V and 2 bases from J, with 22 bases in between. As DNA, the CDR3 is TGTGCCAGCAGTCACGAGGCCCAGCGGATGACCCCCTACGAGCAGTACTTC. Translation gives CASSHEAQRMTPYEQYF.

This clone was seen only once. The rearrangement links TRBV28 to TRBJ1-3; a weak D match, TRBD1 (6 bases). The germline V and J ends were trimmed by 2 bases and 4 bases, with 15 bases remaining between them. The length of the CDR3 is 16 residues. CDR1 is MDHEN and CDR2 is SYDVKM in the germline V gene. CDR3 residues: CASSLDRLGEGNTIYF. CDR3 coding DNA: TGTGCCAGCAGTTTAGACAGGCTTGGTGAGGGAAACACCATATATTTT.

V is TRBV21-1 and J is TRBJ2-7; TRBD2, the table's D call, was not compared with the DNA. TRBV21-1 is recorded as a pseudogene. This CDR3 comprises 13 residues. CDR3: CASSKGGAREQYF. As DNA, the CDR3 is TGTGCCAGCAGCAAGGGGGGGGCGAGGGAGCAGTACTTC.

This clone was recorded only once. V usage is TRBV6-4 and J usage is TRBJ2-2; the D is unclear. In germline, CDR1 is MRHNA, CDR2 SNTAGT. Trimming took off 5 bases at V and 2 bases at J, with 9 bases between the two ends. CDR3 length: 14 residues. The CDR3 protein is CASSSGVNTGELFF. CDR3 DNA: TGTGCCAGCAGTTCAGGAGTAAACACCGGGGAGCTGTTTTTT.

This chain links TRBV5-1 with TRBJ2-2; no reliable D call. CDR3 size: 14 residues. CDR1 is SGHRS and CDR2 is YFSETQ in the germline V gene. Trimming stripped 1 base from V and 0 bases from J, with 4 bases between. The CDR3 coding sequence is TGCGCCAGCAGCTTGAACCCGAACACCGGGGAGCTGTTTTTT. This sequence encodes CASSLNPNTGELFF.

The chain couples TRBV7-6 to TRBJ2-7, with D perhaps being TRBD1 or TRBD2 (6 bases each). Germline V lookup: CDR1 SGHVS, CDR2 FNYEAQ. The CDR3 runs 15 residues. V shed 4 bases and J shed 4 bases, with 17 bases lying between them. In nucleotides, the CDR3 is TGTGCCAGCAGCTCCGCCGGGGGCGGGCCTTACGAGCAGTACTTC. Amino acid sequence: CASSSAGGGPYEQYF.

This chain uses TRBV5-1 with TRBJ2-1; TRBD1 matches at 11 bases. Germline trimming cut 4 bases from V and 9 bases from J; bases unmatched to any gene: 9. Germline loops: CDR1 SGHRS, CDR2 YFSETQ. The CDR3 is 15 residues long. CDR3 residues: CASSPPGTGGGEQFF. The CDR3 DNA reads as TGCGCCAGCAGCCCGCCCGGGACAGGGGGAGGTGAGCAGTTCTTC.

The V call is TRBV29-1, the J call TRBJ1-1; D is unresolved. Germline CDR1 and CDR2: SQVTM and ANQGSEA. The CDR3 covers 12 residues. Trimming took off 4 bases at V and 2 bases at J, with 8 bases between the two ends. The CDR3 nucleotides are TGCAGCGTTGTTGATAGAAACACTGAAGCTTTCTTT. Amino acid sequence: CSVVDRNTEAFF.

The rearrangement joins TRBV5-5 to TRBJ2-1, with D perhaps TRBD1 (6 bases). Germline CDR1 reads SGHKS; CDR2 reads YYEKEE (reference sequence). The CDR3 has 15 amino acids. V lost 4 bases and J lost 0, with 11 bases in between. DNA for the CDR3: TGTGCCAGCAGCCTACAGGGTCTCTCCTACAATGAGCAGTTCTTC. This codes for CASSLQGLSYNEQFF.

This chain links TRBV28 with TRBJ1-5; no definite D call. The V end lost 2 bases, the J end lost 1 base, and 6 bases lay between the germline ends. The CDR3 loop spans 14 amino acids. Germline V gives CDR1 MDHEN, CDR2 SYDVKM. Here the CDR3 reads CASSLTVSNQPQHF. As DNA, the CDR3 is TGTGCCAGCAGTTTAACGGTGAGCAATCAGCCCCAGCATTTT. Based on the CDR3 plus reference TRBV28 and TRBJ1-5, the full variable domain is DVKVTQSSRYLVKRTGEKVFLECVQDMDHENMFWYRQDPGLGLRLIYFSYDVKMKEKGDIPEGYSVSREKKERFSLILESASTNQTSMYLCASSLTVSNQPQHFGDGTRLSIL.